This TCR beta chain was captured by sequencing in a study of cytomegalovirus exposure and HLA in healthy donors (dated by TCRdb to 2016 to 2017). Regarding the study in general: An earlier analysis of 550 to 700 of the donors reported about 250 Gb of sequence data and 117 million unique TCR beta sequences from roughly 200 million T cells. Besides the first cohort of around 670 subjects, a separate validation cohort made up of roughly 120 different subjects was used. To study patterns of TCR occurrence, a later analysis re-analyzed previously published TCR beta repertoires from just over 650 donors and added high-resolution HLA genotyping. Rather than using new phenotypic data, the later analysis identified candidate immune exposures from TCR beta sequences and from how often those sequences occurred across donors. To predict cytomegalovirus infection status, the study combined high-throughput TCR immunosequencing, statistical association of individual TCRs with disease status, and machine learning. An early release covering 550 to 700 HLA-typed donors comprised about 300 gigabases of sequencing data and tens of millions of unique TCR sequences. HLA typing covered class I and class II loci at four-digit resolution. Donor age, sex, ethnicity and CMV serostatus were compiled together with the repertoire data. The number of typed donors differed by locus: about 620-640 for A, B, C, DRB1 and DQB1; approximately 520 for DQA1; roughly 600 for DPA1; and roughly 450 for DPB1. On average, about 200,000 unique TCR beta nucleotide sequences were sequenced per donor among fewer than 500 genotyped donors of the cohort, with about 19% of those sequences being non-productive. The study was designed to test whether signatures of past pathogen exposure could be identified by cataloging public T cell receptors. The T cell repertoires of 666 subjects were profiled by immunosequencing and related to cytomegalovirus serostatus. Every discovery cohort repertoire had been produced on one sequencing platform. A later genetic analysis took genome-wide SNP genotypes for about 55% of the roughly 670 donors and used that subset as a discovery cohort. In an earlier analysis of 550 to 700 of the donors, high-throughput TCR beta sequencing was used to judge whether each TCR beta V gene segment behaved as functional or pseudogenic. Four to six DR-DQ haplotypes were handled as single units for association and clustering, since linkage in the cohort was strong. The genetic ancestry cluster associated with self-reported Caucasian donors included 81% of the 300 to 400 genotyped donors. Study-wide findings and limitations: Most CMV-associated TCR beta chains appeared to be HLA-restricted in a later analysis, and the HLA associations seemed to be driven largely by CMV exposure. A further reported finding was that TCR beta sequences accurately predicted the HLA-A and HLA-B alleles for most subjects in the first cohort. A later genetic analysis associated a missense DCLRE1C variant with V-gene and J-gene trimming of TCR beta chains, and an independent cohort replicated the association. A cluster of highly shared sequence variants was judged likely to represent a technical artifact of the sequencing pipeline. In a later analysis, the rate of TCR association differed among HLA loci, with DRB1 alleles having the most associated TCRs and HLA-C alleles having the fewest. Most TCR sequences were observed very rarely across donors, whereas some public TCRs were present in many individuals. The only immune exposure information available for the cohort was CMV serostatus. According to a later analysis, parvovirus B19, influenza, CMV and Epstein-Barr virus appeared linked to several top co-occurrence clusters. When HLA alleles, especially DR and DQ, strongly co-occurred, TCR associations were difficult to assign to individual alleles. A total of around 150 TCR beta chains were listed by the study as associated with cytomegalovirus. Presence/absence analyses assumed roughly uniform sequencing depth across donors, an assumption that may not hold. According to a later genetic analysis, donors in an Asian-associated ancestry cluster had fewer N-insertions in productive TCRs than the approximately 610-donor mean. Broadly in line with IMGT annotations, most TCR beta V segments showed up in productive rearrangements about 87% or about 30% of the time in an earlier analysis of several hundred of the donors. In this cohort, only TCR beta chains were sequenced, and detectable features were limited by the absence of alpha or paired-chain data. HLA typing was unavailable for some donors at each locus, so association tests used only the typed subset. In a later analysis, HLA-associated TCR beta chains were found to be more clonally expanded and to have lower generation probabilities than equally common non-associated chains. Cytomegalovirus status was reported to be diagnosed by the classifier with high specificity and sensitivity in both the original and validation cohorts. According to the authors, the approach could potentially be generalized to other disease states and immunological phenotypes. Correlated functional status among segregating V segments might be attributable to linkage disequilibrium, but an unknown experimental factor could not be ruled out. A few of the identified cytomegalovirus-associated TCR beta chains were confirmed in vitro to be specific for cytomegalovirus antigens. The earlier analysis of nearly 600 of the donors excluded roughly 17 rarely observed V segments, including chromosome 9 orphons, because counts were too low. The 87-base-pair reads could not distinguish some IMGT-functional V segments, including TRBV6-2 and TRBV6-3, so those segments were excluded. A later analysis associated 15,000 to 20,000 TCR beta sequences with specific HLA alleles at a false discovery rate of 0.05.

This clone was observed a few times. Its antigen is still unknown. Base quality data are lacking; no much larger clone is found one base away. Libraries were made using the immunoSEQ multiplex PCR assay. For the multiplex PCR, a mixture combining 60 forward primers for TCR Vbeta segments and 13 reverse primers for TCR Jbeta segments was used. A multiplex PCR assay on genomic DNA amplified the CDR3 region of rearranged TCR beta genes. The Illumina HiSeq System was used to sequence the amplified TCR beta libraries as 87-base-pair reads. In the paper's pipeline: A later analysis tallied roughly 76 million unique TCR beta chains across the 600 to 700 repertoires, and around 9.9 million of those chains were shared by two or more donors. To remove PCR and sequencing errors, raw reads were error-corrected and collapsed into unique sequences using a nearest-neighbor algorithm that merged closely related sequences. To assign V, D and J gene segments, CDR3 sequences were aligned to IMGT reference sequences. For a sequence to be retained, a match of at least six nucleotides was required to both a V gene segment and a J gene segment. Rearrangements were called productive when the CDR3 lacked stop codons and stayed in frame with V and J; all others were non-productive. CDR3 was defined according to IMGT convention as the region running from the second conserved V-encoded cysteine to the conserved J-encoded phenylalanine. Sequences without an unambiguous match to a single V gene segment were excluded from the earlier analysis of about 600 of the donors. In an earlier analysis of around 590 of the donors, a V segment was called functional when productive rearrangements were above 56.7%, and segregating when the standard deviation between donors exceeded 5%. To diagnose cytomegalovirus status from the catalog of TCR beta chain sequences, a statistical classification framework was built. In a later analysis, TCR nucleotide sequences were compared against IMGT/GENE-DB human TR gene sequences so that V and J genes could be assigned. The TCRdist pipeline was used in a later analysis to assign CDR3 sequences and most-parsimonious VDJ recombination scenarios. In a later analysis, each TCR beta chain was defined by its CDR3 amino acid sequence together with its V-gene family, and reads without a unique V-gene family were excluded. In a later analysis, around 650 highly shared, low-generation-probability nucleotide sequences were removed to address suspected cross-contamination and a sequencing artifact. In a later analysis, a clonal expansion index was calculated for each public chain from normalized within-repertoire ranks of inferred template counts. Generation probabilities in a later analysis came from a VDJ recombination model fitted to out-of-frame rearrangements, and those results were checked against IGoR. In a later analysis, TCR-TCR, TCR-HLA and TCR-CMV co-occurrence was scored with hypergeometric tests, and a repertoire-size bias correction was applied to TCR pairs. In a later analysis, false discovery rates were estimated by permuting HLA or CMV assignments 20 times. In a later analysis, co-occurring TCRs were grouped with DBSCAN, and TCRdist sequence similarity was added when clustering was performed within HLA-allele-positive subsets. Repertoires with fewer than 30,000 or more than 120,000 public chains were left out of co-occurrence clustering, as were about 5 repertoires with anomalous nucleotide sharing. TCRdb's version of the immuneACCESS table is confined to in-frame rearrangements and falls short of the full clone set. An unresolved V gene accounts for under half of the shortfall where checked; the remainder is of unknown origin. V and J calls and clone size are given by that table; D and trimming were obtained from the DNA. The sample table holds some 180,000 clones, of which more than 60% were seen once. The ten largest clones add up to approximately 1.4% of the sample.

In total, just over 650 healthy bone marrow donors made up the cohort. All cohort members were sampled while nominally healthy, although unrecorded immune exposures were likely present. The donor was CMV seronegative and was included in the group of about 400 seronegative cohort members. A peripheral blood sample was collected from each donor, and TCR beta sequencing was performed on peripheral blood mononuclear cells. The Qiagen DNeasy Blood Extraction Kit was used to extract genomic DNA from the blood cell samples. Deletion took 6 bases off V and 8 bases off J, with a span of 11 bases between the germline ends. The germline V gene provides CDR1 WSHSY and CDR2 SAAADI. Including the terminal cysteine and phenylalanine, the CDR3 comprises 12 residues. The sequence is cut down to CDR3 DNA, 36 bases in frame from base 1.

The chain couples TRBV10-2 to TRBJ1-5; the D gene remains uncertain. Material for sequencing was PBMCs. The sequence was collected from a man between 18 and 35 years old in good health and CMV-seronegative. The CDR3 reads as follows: CASSRTGEPQHF. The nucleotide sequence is TGCGCCAGCAGCCGGACCGGGGAGCCCCAGCATTTT.